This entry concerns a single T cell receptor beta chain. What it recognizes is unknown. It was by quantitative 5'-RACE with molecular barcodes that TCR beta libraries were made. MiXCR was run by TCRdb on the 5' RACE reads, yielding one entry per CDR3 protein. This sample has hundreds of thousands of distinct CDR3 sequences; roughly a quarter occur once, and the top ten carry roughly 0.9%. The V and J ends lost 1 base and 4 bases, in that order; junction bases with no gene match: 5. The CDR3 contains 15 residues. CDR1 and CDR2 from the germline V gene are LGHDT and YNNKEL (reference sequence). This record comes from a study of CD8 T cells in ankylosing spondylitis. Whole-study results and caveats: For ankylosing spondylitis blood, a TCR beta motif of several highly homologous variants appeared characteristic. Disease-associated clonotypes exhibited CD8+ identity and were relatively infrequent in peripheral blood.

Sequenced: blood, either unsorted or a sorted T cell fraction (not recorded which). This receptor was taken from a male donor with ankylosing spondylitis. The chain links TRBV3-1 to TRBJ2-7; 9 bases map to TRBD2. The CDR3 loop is CASSQGLAGIYEQYF. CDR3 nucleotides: TGTGCCAGCAGCCAAGGGCTAGCGGGGATATACGAGCAGTACTTC.